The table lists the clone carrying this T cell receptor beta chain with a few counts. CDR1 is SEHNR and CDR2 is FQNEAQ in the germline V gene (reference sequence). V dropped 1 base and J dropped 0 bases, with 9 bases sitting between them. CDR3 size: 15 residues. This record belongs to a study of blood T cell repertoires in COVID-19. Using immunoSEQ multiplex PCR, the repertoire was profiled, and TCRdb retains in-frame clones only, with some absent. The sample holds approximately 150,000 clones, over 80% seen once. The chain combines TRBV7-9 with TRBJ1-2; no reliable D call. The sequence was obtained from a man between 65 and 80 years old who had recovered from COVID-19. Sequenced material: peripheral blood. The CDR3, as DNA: TGTGCCAGCAGCTTAGGAAGCGTTTCTAACTATGGCTACACCTTC. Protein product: CASSLGSVSNYGYTF.